These 3 T cell receptor beta chains share one sample of origin, sequenced in a study of blood T cell repertoires in COVID-19 (dated by TCRdb to the early 2020s). Library preparation was by the immunoSEQ multiplex PCR assay. The immuneACCESS repertoire file appears here via TCRdb, limited to in-frame rearrangements. These files lack a portion of the clones; in checked studies, under half of the deficit traces to unresolved V genes, and the cause of the others is not known. The sample has approximately 300,000 clones on record, about 82% of them singletons. The ten largest account for around 1.5% of the sample. Sample: peripheral blood. Receptor source: a woman between 45 and 60 years old with acute or convalescent COVID-19.

V usage is TRBV19 and J usage is TRBJ2-1; no firm D call. Germline assignment: CDR1 LNHDA and CDR2 SQIVND (reference sequence). The V and J ends lost 9 bases and 0 bases respectively, with 9 bases between them. The CDR3 is 13 amino acids. CDR3 sequence (DNA): TGTGCCAGCAGACACACCTCCTACAATGAGCAGTTCTTC. Translating it yields CASRHTSYNEQFF.

J is TRBJ1-4 and V is TRBV19; 11 bases map to TRBD1. The germline V gene encodes CDR1 LNHDA and CDR2 SQIVND (reference sequence). The V gene end was trimmed by 4 bases and the J gene end by 7 bases; junction bases not matched to a gene: 2. CDR3 size: 14 residues. The CDR3 DNA reads as TGTGCCAGTAGTAAGGACAGGGGGCGTGAAAAACTGTTTTTT. It translates to CASSKDRGREKLFF. The full variable domain, its missing parts supplied by reference TRBV19 and TRBJ1-4, is DGGITQSPKYLFRKEGQNVTLSCEQNLNHDAMYWYRQDPGQGLRLIYYSQIVNDFQKGDIAEGYSVSREKKESFPLTVTSAQKNPTAFYLCASSKDRGREKLFFGSGTQLSVL.

CDR3 nucleotides: TGTGCCAGTAGTAACAGGGGACATGGCTACACCTTC. Its protein is CASSNRGHGYTF. The V gene is TRBV19, the J gene TRBJ1-2; TRBD1 matches at 7 bases. Losses at the gene ends were 4 bases for V and 6 bases for J; bases not matched to a gene: 2. This CDR3 is built from 12 residues. Germline loops: CDR1 LNHDA, CDR2 SQIVND (reference sequence).